This T cell receptor (beta chain) was recorded in a study of T-cell reconstitution after alpha-beta-depleted transplantation in children. Molecular barcoding with unique molecular identifiers was used for the TCRbeta library. MiXCR, applied by TCRdb to the PCR reads, yields one record per CDR3 protein. Of around 600,000 distinct CDR3 sequences listed, 16% are singletons. This clonotype was counted a few times. The clonotype comes from a human donor who donated a stem cell graft to a child with acute myeloid leukemia. The sequenced sample was PBMCs from the stem cell graft donor, obtained from the stem cell graft.

This CDR3 reads CASRTGTGRTDTQYF. For the CDR3, the DNA is TGTGCCAGCAGGACCGGGACAGGGCGAACAGATACGCAGTATTTT. The V and J genes are TRBV12-3 or TRBV12-4 and TRBJ2-3; the match to TRBD1 covers 9 bases. CDR3 length: 15 residues. The J segment lost 3 bases and the V segment lost 6 bases, leaving 7 bases of the junction unmatched.